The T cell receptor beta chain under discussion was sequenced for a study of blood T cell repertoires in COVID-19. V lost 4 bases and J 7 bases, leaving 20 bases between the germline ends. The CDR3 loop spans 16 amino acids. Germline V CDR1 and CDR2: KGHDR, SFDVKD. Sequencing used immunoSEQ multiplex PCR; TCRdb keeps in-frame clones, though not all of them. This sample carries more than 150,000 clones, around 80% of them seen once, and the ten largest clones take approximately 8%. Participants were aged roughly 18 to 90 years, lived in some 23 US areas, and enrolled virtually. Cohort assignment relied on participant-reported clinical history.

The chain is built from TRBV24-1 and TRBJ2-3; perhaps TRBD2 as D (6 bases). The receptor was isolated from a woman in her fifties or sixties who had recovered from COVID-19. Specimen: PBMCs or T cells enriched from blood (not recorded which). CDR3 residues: CATSEGTSGALHTQYF. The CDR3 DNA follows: TGTGCCACCAGTGAAGGGACTTCCGGGGCGCTTCATACGCAGTATTTT.